This record concerns one T cell receptor beta chain sequence. This clone was detected only a few times. Its antigen specificity is not known. It has no much larger one-base neighbor in the sample; base qualities were not kept. From each donor, a single peripheral blood sample of approximately 120 mL on average was drawn into heparinised tubes. Using a panel that included CD45RO, CCR7, CD25, CD127, CD95 and CD27, naive, central memory, regulatory and stem cell-like memory CD4+ T cells were sorted on a BD FACSAria II. Every sorted population had a purity above 98%. Right away, PBMCs were isolated by Lymphoprep density gradient centrifugation and were stained directly, with no culture step. So that batch effects would be minimized, each experiment stained and sorted samples in pairs, pairing one healthy donor with one patient. Taken from the germline V gene, the CDR1 and CDR2 loops are SNHLY and FYNNEI. Relative to germline, V is 5 bases shorter and J is 1 base shorter, with 12 bases between their ends. The CDR3 contains 15 residues, cysteine and phenylalanine counted. CDR3 DNA only is kept here, 45 bases in frame from base 1.

The data stem from a study of beta chain features in type 1 diabetes (dated by TCRdb to between 2018 and 2020). About the study as a whole: No differences in mean age, gender distribution, total cell number or subset yield were found between patients and healthy donors. A total of roughly 98,000,000 sorted cells were examined across all samples, and RNA yield correlated strongly with the number of cells per subset. The study compared the TCRB repertoires of sorted circulating CD4+ T cell subsets in recently diagnosed type 1 diabetes patients with those in matched healthy donors. Whereas all 28 donors provided naive and central memory subsets, regulatory and stem cell-like memory subsets were isolated from just 8 patients and roughly eight healthy donors. Overall study results and their limits: Because cDNA was sequenced instead of genomic DNA, activated cells with high expression could be over-represented, although the groups did not differ in activation or CD3 levels. Shorter templates might have been favored by PCR, but patient and control samples were amplified and corrected together, so both groups would have been affected equally by any skew. Naive, central memory and regulatory TCRB repertoires appeared to be more alike among patients than among healthy donors. Type 1 diabetes patients showed a moderate but significant shortening of TCRB CDR3 length in all four CD4+ subsets. Fewer insertions and more nucleotide deletions at VDJ recombination sites were observed in patients with type 1 diabetes, implying thymic rearrangement abnormalities. HLA sub-analyses involved small numbers of individuals, so any influence of HLA type on TCRB rearrangement remained unresolved.

The entire amount of isolated RNA was reverse transcribed using the High Capacity cDNA Reverse Transcription Kit, so the sequenced TCRB transcripts were expressed ones. Deep immunoSEQ sequencing was applied to naive, central memory and regulatory T cell samples, giving an average of roughly 3.3 million total reads per sample. Sorted cells were lysed in RLT buffer and RNA was extracted with DNase-treated RNeasy Micro or Mini kits, depending on cell number. Each cell subset was processed on its own to prevent cross-contamination, while patient and healthy donor samples were processed together. The immunoSEQ multiplex PCR was used to amplify TCRB sequences from cDNA, yielding 87-bp fragments that span the CDR3 region. The amplicons were sequenced using the Illumina HiSeq platform. Per the authors' processing: Synthetic template baselines were used to correct PCR bias computationally, reads within Hamming distance 2 were collapsed together, and singletons that could not be merged were discarded. Reads were aligned against IMGT to assign V, D and J genes, CDR3 length and insertions or deletions at six rearrangement sites. Within each subset, clonotype counts were normalized to sorted cell number, and only after that were true diversity and Gini coefficients computed with the tcR R package. Repertoire sharing was quantified using the overlap coefficient calculated on TCRB nucleotide sequences. As stored in TCRdb, this immuneACCESS dataset retains in-frame rearrangements with V and J assigned. A fraction of the clones does not appear; measured against another copy, unresolved V genes explain less than half of the discrepancy, and the remainder lacks a known reason. The D gene and trimming were derived from the DNA, and the V and J assignments and clone size from that table. Recorded for this sample are about 160,000 clones; 7.5% to 9.5% of them occurred a single time. The ten largest account for under 0.65% of the sample.

The V and J genes are TRBV2 and TRBJ2-1; no D gene can be assigned with confidence. This TCR came from a woman aged 18-30 years with type 1 diabetes. The specimen was central memory CD4+ T cells from blood. The CDR3 region has the sequence CASSWQTISYNEQFF. The nucleotides are TGTGCCAGCAGTTGGCAAACCATATCCTACAATGAGCAGTTCTTC.